This T cell receptor (beta chain) came from a study of blood T cell repertoires in COVID-19. Study context: Acute and convalescent COVID-19 specimens originated in the United States, Italy and Spain.

Participants, about 18 to 90 years old, spanned around 25 US areas. Some clones are missing from TCRdb's copy, which holds only in-frame ones; the method was immunoSEQ multiplex PCR. The repertoire includes 130,000 to 150,000 clones, just under 85% of them detected once, and 7% to 10% sits in the top ten. The CDR3 extends over 14 amino acids. Germline V CDR1 and CDR2: SSHAT, FNYEAQ (reference sequence). As to this clone: Germline is not matched at one junction end, which may reflect a read error.

The clonotype comes from a man aged 50 to 59 who had recovered from COVID-19. Sequenced input: PBMCs or T cells enriched from blood (not recorded which). The chain couples TRBV7-7 to TRBJ2-5; D is possibly TRBD2 (6 bases). This CDR3 is CASSLGGRQETQYF. CDR3 coding DNA: TGTGCTAGCAGCTTAGGAGGGAGGCAAGAGACCCAGTACTTC.